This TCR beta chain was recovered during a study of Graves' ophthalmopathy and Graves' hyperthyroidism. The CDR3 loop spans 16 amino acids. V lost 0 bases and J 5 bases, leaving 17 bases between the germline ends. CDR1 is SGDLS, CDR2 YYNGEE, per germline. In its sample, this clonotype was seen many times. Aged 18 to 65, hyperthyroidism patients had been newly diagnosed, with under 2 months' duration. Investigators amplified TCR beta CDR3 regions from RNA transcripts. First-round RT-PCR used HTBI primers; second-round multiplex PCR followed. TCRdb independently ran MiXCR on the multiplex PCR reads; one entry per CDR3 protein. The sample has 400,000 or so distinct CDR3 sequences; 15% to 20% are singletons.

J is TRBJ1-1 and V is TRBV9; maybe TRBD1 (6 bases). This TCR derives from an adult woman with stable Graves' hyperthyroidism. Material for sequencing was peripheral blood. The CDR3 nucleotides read TGTGCCAGCAGCGTAGGCGAGGACAGTGGGGGGACTGAAGCTTTCTTT. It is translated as CASSVGEDSGGTEAFF.